Following are 31 T cell receptor beta chains from one sample sequenced in a study of T cell responses to AZD1222 COVID-19 vaccine. Profiling relied on immunoSEQ multiplex PCR, and the TCRdb table lists in-frame clones only, not all of them. The table shows more than 95,000 clones, with around nine tenths occurring only once. Sequenced material: peripheral blood, taken on day 0 of AZD1222 vaccination. The receptors stem from an adult in good health.

CDR3 DNA: TGTGCCAGCTCACAGGGGTCTTACACTGAAGCTTTCTTT. Its protein is CASSQGSYTEAFF. V usage is TRBV18 and J usage is TRBJ1-1; TRBD1 might be the D (5 bases). V gave up 4 bases and J gave up 3 bases, with 9 bases separating them. This CDR3 spans 13 amino acids. Germline CDR1 reads KGHSH; CDR2 reads LQKENI.

The genes are TRBV6-5 and TRBJ1-1; the D is unclear. Trimming shortened V by 6 bases and J by 4 bases, and 6 bases separated the two germline ends. The germline CDR1 and CDR2 sequences are MNHEY and SVGAGI. The CDR3 runs 11 residues. CDR3 DNA sequence: TGTGCCAGCAGCCTAATCACTGAAGCTTTCTTT. It translates to CASSLITEAFF.

The rearrangement uses TRBV7-9 and TRBJ1-1; maybe TRBD1 (6 bases). Germline V CDR1 and CDR2: SEHNR, FQNEAQ (reference sequence). Trimming removed 7 bases from V and 1 base from J, with 13 bases in between. CDR3 length: 14 amino acids. The DNA for the CDR3 is TGTGCCAGCAAGCTCCCACAGGGGAACACTGAAGCTTTCTTT. Translating gives CASKLPQGNTEAFF.

This clone is a singleton in its sample. The genes are TRBV5-1 and TRBJ2-1; D ambiguous. The CDR3 covers 13 residues. Deletions cut 4 bases from V and 8 bases from J, with 13 bases between. Germline-derived CDR1 and CDR2 are SGHRS and YFSETQ. The CDR3 sequence is CASSTRVGDEQFF. CDR3 DNA: TGCGCCAGCAGCACGAGAGTGGGTGATGAGCAGTTCTTC.

Remarks on this clone: At one end, the junction sequence differs from germline, possibly due to a read error. The V and J genes are TRBV6-5 and TRBJ2-3; no reliable D call. Germline V CDR1 and CDR2: MNHEY, SVGAGI. This CDR3 is 16 amino acids long. CDR3 nucleotides: TGTGCCAGCAGTTACTCGGGGAACTCAAACACATATACGCAGTATTTT. Residues: CASSYSGNSNTYTQYF.

J is TRBJ2-1 and V is TRBV5-1; D may be TRBD1 or TRBD2 (6 bases each). V lost 3 bases and J 10 bases, leaving 11 bases between the germline ends. There are 12 residues in the CDR3. Germline V gene lookup returns CDR1 SGHRS and CDR2 YFSETQ. The CDR3 reads CASSSGADEQFF. The DNA of the CDR3 is TGCGCCAGCAGCTCGGGGGCCGACGAGCAGTTCTTC.

The chain recombines TRBV3-1 (or the pseudogene TRBV3-2) with TRBJ2-7, with a tentative D call TRBD1 (6 bases). The CDR3 is made up of 16 amino acids. Germline V CDR1 and CDR2: LGHDT, YNNKEL (reference sequence). Trimming shortened V by 2 bases and J by 2 bases, and 16 bases separated the two germline ends. The CDR3 sequence: CASSQREWGPPYEQYF. CDR3 in DNA: TGTGCCAGCAGCCAACGCGAGTGGGGGCCTCCCTACGAGCAGTACTTC.

The gene calls are TRBV29-1 and TRBJ2-7, with TRBD1 matching 8 bases. V shed 0 bases, J shed 1 base, and the junction held 5 bases outside the gene matches. CDR3 length: 15 amino acids. CDR1 and CDR2 (germline): SQVTM, ANQGSEA. Here the CDR3 DNA reads TGCAGCGTTGAAGAAGATCGACAGGGGTCCTACGAGCAGTACTTC. Amino acids: CSVEEDRQGSYEQYF.

This chain uses TRBV6-5 with TRBJ2-5; 8 bases fit TRBD2. This CDR3 comprises 16 residues. Germline trimming cut 2 bases from V and 1 base from J; bases unmatched to any gene: 6. Germline loops: CDR1 MNHEY, CDR2 SVGAGI. The CDR3 sequence is CASSYASGRLQETQYF. The CDR3 nucleotides read TGTGCCAGCAGTTACGCTAGCGGGCGACTCCAAGAGACCCAGTACTTC.

This clone was seen a single time. This is likely a read error, given that the CDR3 carries no conserved phenylalanine or tryptophan at its end. The rearrangement joins TRBV27 to TRBJ1-6; a possible D gene is TRBD1 (5 bases). CDR1 MNHEY and CDR2 SMNVEV come from the germline V gene (reference sequence). The length of the CDR3 is 13 residues. V lost 4 bases and J 15 bases, leaving 16 bases between the germline ends. For the CDR3, the DNA is TGTGCCAGCAGTTCGGGACGAGTTGGTCTCCTCCACCTT. It yields the protein CASSSGRVGLLHL.

The chain couples TRBV5-1 to TRBJ1-1, with TRBD1 as a possible D gene (5 bases). Germline CDR1 SGHRS, CDR2 YFSETQ. The CDR3 is made up of 14 amino acids. V was trimmed by 4 bases and J by 5 bases, leaving 15 bases between them. DNA for the CDR3: TGCGCCAGCAGCCCCCCCCAAGGGGAGACTGAAGCTTTCTTT. Translating gives CASSPPQGETEAFF.

The V gene is TRBV11-2, the J gene TRBJ2-7; 10 nucleotides align to TRBD1. Trimming at V came to 0 bases and at J to 7 bases, leaving 6 bases not matched to a gene. The CDR3 totals 15 residues. Germline loops: CDR1 SGHAT, CDR2 FQNNGV. The CDR3 spells CASSLEIGQGDEQYF. CDR3 sequence (DNA): TGTGCCAGCAGCTTAGAAATAGGACAGGGGGATGAGCAGTACTTC.

V usage is TRBV4-1 and J usage is TRBJ2-5, with a weak D call TRBD2 (5 bases). The CDR3 sequence is 12 residues long. Germline CDR1 MGHRA, CDR2 YSYEKL. The V gene lost 0 bases and the J gene lost 7 bases, with 6 bases spanning the gap. The CDR3 coding sequence is TGCGCCAGCAGCCAAGATCGGGGGACCCAGTACTTC. Protein product: CASSQDRGTQYF.

The V gene is TRBV27, the J gene TRBJ2-7; D is perhaps TRBD2 (6 bases). The V end was cut by 2 bases, the J end by 0 bases, with 8 bases between. This CDR3 comprises 14 residues. Germline V lookup: CDR1 MNHEY, CDR2 SMNVEV (reference sequence). The CDR3 sequence: CASSLTGSSYEQYF. DNA of the CDR3: TGTGCCAGCAGTTTAACCGGGAGCTCCTACGAGCAGTACTTC.

V gene TRBV19 combines with J gene TRBJ2-1; 9 bases are a match to TRBD1. The V and J ends lost 5 bases and 3 bases, in that order; junction bases with no gene match: 8. CDR1 and CDR2 from the germline V gene are LNHDA and SQIVND (reference sequence). There are 16 residues in the CDR3. CDR3 loop: CASSPSQGAIYNEQFF. The CDR3 DNA follows: TGTGCCAGTAGTCCCTCACAGGGGGCGATCTACAATGAGCAGTTCTTC.

Many counts were recorded for this clone. The CDR3 protein is CASSQEDLYNEQFF. Here the CDR3 DNA reads TGCGCCAGCAGCCAAGAGGACCTCTACAATGAGCAGTTCTTC. V and J are TRBV4-1 and TRBJ2-1, with D uncertain. Germline CDR1 is MGHRA and CDR2 is YSYEKL. V was cut by 0 bases and J by 3 bases, with 6 bases left in between. This CDR3 region has 14 residues.

V and J are TRBV7-8 and TRBJ1-4; 10 positions match TRBD1. The J segment lost 7 bases and the V segment lost 4 bases, leaving 3 bases of the junction unmatched. The CDR3 is 14 residues long. The V gene's germline CDR1 is SGHVS and CDR2 FQNEAQ. The CDR3 sequence is CASSSGTGAEKLFF. The CDR3 bases are TGTGCCAGCAGCTCCGGGACAGGGGCTGAAAAACTGTTTTTT.

The chain carries TRBV7-8 and TRBJ1-2, with 9 bases lining up with TRBD1. This CDR3 has 17 residues. Germline values: CDR1 SGHVS, CDR2 FQNEAQ. The junction had 17 bases not matched to a gene; V was cut back by 5 bases and J by 7 bases. The CDR3 nucleotides read TGTGCCAGCAGCCCCAGAGTATACAGGGGGCGCCACGGTGGCTACACCTTC. Its protein product is CASSPRVYRGRHGGYTF.

The rearrangement links TRBV9 to TRBJ2-7, with D tentatively TRBD1 (6 bases). Trimming shortened V by 4 bases and J by 0 bases, and 17 bases separated the two germline ends. CDR1 and CDR2 (germline): SGDLS, YYNGEE. CDR3 length: 16 amino acids. The CDR3 here is CASSPRGTRSSYEQYF. In DNA, the CDR3 is TGTGCCAGCAGCCCAAGGGGGACCAGGAGCTCCTACGAGCAGTACTTC.

This clone was found a few times. The CDR3 region is CASSYSGGDRARTPTNEKLFF. The CDR3, as DNA: TGTGCCAGCAGTTACTCGGGGGGTGACAGGGCGCGGACGCCAACTAATGAAAAACTGTTTTTT. The chain employs TRBV6-7 and TRBJ1-4, with TRBD1 identical over 7 bases. TRBV6-7 is annotated as an ORF whose role is uncertain. The CDR3 is 21 amino acids. J lost 0 bases, V lost 0 bases, and 16 bases had no gene match.

The gene calls are TRBV6-5 and TRBJ2-2; D gene uncertain. V lost 0 bases and J lost 3, with 5 bases in between. This CDR3 is built from 14 residues. The germline gives CDR1 MNHEY, CDR2 SVGAGI. In DNA, the CDR3 is TGTGCCAGCAGTTACTCTCTGGACACCGGGGAGCTGTTTTTT. Translating it yields CASSYSLDTGELFF.

The gene calls are TRBV27 and TRBJ2-3, with D perhaps assigned TRBD1 or TRBD2 (6 bases each). The CDR3 is 15 residues long. V was trimmed by 4 bases and J by 3 bases, leaving 14 bases between them. The germline V gene encodes CDR1 MNHEY and CDR2 SMNVEV (reference sequence). The CDR3 sequence is CASSSNWGATDTQYF. DNA for the CDR3: TGTGCCAGCAGTTCAAACTGGGGGGCAACAGATACGCAGTATTTT.

The chain recombines TRBV5-1 with TRBJ2-5; 7 nucleotides align to TRBD1. The germline V gene has CDR1 SGHRS and CDR2 YFSETQ. The CDR3 consists of 13 residues. Trimming took 5 bases from V and 3 from J; bases not matched to a gene: 4. The CDR3 protein is CASSKGAKETQYF. Written as DNA, the CDR3 is TGCGCCAGCAGTAAGGGGGCGAAAGAGACCCAGTACTTC. The variable domain in full, with the rest retrieved from reference TRBV5-1 and TRBJ2-5, is KAGVTQTPRYLIKTRGQQVTLSCSPISGHRSVSWYQQTPGQGLQFLFEYFSETQRNKGNFPGRFSGRQFSNSRSEMNVSTLELGDSALYLCASSKGAKETQYFGPGTRLLVL.

The chain carries TRBV3-1 (or the pseudogene TRBV3-2) and TRBJ1-2; D perhaps matches TRBD1 (6 bases). Deletions cut 4 bases from V and 6 bases from J, with 24 bases between. The V gene's germline CDR1 is LGHDT and CDR2 YNNKEL (reference sequence). The CDR3 consists of 17 residues. CDR3 DNA: TGTGCCAGCAGCCCGAGGACAGACGCAAATTCGGTAAATGGCTACACCTTC. Translating it yields CASSPRTDANSVNGYTF.

V and J are TRBV9 and TRBJ2-3; weak D call: TRBD2 (6 bases). The V and J ends lost 4 bases and 4 bases respectively, with 16 bases between them. This CDR3 comprises 15 residues. Per the germline V gene, CDR1 is SGDLS and CDR2 is YYNGEE. The CDR3: CASSPRLVGADTQYF. The CDR3 DNA reads as TGTGCCAGCAGCCCACGACTAGTGGGAGCAGATACGCAGTATTTT.

CDR3 sequence: CASSLGSGLRGEYEQYF. The CDR3 region has the DNA TGTGCCAGCAGCTTGGGCTCAGGGTTAAGGGGCGAATACGAGCAGTACTTC. The chain uses TRBV11-2 and TRBJ2-7; a weak D match, TRBD1 (5 bases). V lost 3 bases and J lost 4, with 22 bases in between. In germline, CDR1 is SGHAT, CDR2 FQNNGV. CDR3 length: 17 residues.

This clone was counted once. The chain is built from TRBV5-8 and TRBJ1-1; no clear D. This CDR3 contains 11 residues. Between the trimmed V and J ends, which lost 5 bases and 6 bases, there was a span of 8 bases. CDR1 is SGHTS, CDR2 YDEGEE, per germline. The CDR3 region is CASSGWAEAFF. CDR3 DNA: TGTGCCAGCAGTGGGTGGGCTGAAGCTTTCTTT.

CDR3 amino acids: CASSLNPDQETQYF. The CDR3 DNA is TGTGCCAGCAGTTTGAACCCAGACCAAGAGACCCAGTACTTC. The chain uses TRBV27 and TRBJ2-5; D not resolved. CDR3 length: 14 amino acids. The germline V and J ends were trimmed by 3 bases and 0 bases, with 8 bases remaining between them. Germline CDR1 MNHEY, CDR2 SMNVEV (reference sequence).

The chain couples TRBV18 to TRBJ2-1, with 11 nucleotides matching TRBD1. Unmatched junction bases numbered 9, after V lost 3 bases and J lost 2 bases. Germline V gives CDR1 KGHSH, CDR2 LQKENI. CDR3 size: 18 residues. CDR3 DNA sequence: TGTGCCAGCTCACCTGGAGGACAGGGGGCTTCCACCTACAATGAGCAGTTCTTC. It is translated as CASSPGGQGASTYNEQFF.

The chain recombines TRBV2 with TRBJ1-5, with D unresolved. Trimming stripped 5 bases from V and 0 bases from J, with 14 bases between. Germline V gene sequence: CDR1 SNHLY, CDR2 FYNNEI. The CDR3 has 16 amino acids. CDR3 sequence reads: CASSRTVEYSNQPQHF. In nucleotides, the CDR3 is TGTGCCAGCAGTCGTACAGTCGAATATAGCAATCAGCCCCAGCATTTT. Full variable domain (rest looked up from reference TRBV2 and TRBJ1-5): EPEVTQTPSHQVTQMGQEVILRCVPISNHLYFYWYRQILGQKVEFLVSFYNNEISEKSEIFDDQFSVERPDGSNFTLKIRSTKLEDSAMYFCASSRTVEYSNQPQHFGDGTRLSIL.

The chain couples TRBV11-3 to TRBJ1-1; no firm D call. The V and J ends lost 2 bases and 1 base respectively, with 8 bases between them. This CDR3 contains 14 residues. In germline, CDR1 is SGHNT, CDR2 YENEEA. CDR3 residues: CASSLSRWNTEAFF. CDR3 nucleotide sequence: TGTGCCAGCAGCTTATCTCGATGGAACACTGAAGCTTTCTTT.